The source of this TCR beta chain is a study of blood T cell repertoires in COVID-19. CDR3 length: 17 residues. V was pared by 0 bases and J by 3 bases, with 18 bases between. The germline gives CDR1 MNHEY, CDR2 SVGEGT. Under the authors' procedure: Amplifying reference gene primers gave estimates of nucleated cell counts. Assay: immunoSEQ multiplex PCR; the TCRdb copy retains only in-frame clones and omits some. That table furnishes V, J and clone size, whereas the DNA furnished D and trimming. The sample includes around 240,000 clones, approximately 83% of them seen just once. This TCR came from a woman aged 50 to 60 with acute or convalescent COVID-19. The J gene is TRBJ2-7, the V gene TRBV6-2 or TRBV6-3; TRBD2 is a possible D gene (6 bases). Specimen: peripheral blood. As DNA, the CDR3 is TGTGCCAGCAGTTACTCGATCTCCGGGACTCAGGGCTACGAGCAGTACTTC. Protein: CASSYSISGTQGYEQYF.